The TCR beta chain described here comes from a study of shared clonotypes between healthy human individuals. About the research overall: In total, the donors were a couple of women and three men aged 18 to 49. Donors had three CD4 naive, three CD4 memory, two CD8 naive and one CD8 memory plate apiece. Whole-study results and caveats: For sorted subsets, rarefaction showed incomplete sequencing despite large depth.

TCRdb's copy holds only in-frame clones and misses some; the assay was immunoSEQ multiplex PCR. The sample has 650,000 to 700,000 clones; 90% are singletons. The length of the CDR3 is 13 residues. Trimming cost V 9 bases and J 3 bases; bases outside gene matches: 6. Per the germline V gene, CDR1 is ENHRY and CDR2 is SYGVKD. Points on this clone: Its antigen is not known.

The donors, healthy adults who were HIV-negative, had experienced no recent acute infections or vaccinations. This chain links TRBV10-3 with TRBJ2-3; TRBD1 aligns across 7 bases. The sequence came from a man between 18 and 35 years old in good health. Some clones in this sample may be carry-over from other donors' samples. The specimen was memory CD8+ T cells from PBMCs. The subset: CD45RO+ cells pooled with CCR7-negative TemRA cells. For the CDR3, the DNA is TGTGCCATTGGGACAGTTCTTACAGATACGCAGTATTTT. It yields the protein CAIGTVLTDTQYF.